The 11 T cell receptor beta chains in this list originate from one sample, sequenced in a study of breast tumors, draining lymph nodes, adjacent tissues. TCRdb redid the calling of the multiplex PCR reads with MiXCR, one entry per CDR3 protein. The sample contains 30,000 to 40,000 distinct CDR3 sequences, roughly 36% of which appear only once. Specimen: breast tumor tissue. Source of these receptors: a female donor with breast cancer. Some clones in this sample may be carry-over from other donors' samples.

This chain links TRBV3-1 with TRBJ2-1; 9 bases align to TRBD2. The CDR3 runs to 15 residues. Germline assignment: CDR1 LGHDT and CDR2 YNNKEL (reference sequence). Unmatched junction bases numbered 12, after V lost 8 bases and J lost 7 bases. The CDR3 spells CASGLAGVGLNEQFF. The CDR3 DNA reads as TGTGCCAGCGGGTTAGCGGGAGTAGGATTAAATGAGCAGTTCTTC.

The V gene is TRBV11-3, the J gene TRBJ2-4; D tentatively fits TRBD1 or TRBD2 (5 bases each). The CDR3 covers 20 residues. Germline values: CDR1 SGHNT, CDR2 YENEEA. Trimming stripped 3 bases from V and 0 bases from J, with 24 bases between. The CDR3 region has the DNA TGTGCCAGCAGCTTGATACCGGGGACGTGGACGGGAATAGCCAAAAACATTCAGTACTTC. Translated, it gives CASSLIPGTWTGIAKNIQYF.

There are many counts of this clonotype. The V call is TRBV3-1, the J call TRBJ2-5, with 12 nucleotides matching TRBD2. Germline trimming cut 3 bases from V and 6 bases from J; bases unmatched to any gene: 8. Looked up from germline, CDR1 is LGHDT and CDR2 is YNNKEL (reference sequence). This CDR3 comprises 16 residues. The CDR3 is CASSQASSGRAKTQYF. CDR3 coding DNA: TGTGCCAGCAGCCAGGCGTCTAGCGGGAGGGCGAAGACCCAGTACTTC.

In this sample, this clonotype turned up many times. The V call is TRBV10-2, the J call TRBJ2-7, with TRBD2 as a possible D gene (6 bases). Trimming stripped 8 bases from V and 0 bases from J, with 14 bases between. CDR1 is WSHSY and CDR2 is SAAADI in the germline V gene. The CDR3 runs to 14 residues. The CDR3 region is CASSGTPSSYEQYF. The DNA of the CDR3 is TGCGCCAGCTCCGGGACTCCGAGCTCCTACGAGCAGTACTTC.

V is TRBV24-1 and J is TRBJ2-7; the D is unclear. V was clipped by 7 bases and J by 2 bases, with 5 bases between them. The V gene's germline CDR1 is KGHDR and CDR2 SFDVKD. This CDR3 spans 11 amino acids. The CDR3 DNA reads TGTGCCACCAGAAACCCCTACGAGCAGTACTTC. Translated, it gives CATRNPYEQYF.

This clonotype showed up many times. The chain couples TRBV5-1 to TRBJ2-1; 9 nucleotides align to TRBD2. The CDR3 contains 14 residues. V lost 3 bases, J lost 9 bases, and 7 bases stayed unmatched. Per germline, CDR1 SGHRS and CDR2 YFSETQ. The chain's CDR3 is CASSWGLAATEQFF. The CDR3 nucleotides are TGCGCCAGCAGCTGGGGACTAGCCGCAACTGAGCAGTTCTTC.

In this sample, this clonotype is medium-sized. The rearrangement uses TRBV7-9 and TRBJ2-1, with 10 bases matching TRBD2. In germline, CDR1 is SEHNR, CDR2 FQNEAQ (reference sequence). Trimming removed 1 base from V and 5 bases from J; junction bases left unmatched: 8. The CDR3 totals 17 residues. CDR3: CASSLVAGGWTHNEQFF. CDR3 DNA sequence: TGTGCCAGCAGCTTAGTAGCGGGAGGCTGGACACACAATGAGCAGTTCTTC.

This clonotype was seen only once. The CDR3 DNA is TGTGCCAGCAGCCCTCACGCCGGGACTAGCGGATACGAGCAGTACTTC. Encoded protein: CASSPHAGTSGYEQYF. The chain carries TRBV9 and TRBJ2-7, with TRBD2 identical over 11 bases. Unmatched junction bases numbered 10, after V lost 4 bases and J lost 4 bases. The germline V gene has CDR1 SGDLS and CDR2 YYNGEE. The CDR3 is made up of 16 amino acids.

The CDR3 DNA sequence: TGTGCCAGCAGTTTTCTAGCGAGTAACACCGGGGAGCTGTTTTTT. Protein: CASSFLASNTGELFF. The V and J genes are TRBV27 and TRBJ2-2, with D tentatively TRBD2 (6 bases). Trimming took off 3 bases at V and 2 bases at J, with 10 bases between the two ends. The CDR3 runs to 15 residues. Germline CDR1 MNHEY, CDR2 SMNVEV (reference sequence).

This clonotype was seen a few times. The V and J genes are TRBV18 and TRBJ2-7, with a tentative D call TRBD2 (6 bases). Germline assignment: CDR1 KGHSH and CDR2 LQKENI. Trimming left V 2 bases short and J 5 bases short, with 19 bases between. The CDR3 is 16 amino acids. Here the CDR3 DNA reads TGTGCCAGCTCACCATCCCTCGGGAGCGTTGGCGACGAGCAGTACTTC. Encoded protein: CASSPSLGSVGDEQYF.

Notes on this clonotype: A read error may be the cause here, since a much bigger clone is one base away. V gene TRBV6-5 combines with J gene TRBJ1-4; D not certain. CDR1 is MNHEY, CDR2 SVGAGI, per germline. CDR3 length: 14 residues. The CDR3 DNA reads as TGTGCCAGCAGCCCCACAAGGACTAATGGAAAACTGTTTTTT. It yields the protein CASSPTRTNGKLFF.